A selection of T cell receptor beta chains follows, all from one sample in a study of cytomegalovirus exposure and HLA in healthy donors. TCRdb's copy holds only in-frame clones and misses some; the assay was immunoSEQ multiplex PCR. The sample lists fewer than 200,000 clones; about 78% were seen once. The specimen was PBMCs. The receptors here all came from a man in his forties or fifties in good health and CMV-seronegative. CDR3s include the opening cysteine and the closing phenylalanine or tryptophan. A D gene is named only where the DNA matches it firmly. Clone size is stated in some rows and not others, as once, few, many or a class when expanded.

D gene: -
J gene: TRBJ1-2
V gene: TRBV29-1
clone size: -
CDR3 DNA: TGCAGCGTAGATTCGGAGGGCTACACCTTC
CDR3 protein: CSVDSEGYTF

D gene: -
J gene: TRBJ2-1
V gene: TRBV7-2
clone size: -
CDR3 DNA: TGTGCCAGCAGCCCGGGGTGGGACAATGAGCAGTTCTTC
CDR3 protein: CASSPGWDNEQFF

D gene: -
J gene: TRBJ2-5
V gene: TRBV4-1
clone size: -
CDR3 DNA: TGCGCCAGCAGCCAAGAGTCGGTACAAGAGACCCAGTACTTC
CDR3 protein: CASSQESVQETQYF

D gene: -
J gene: TRBJ2-3
V gene: TRBV6-5
clone size: few
CDR3 DNA: TGTGCCACCAGGGAGCGATTGACAGATACGCAGTATTTT
CDR3 protein: CATRERLTDTQYF

D gene: TRBD2
J gene: TRBJ2-1
V gene: TRBV10-3
clone size: once
CDR3 DNA: TGTGCCATCAGCCCGGGACTAGCGGAGGTGGATGAGCAGTTCTTC
CDR3 protein: CAISPGLAEVDEQFF

D gene: TRBD2
J gene: TRBJ2-5
V gene: TRBV4-1
clone size: -
CDR3 DNA: TGCGCCAGCAGCCAGACTAGCGGGGGGGGTTGGGAGACCCAGTACTTC
CDR3 protein: CASSQTSGGGWETQYF

D gene: TRBD1
J gene: TRBJ1-2
V gene: TRBV19
clone size: -
CDR3 DNA: TGTGCCAGTGGATCCCAGGGGGCCGACTATGGCTACACCTTC
CDR3 protein: CASGSQGADYGYTF

D gene: TRBD1
J gene: TRBJ2-5
V gene: TRBV15
clone size: -
CDR3 DNA: TGTGCCACCAGCAGGACAGGGATGTTCGAGACCCAGTACTTC
CDR3 protein: CATSRTGMFETQYF

D gene: -
J gene: TRBJ1-1
V gene: TRBV6-1
clone size: -
CDR3 DNA: TGTGCCAGCATGCAACAGGGTATGAACACTGAAGCTTTCTTT
CDR3 protein: CASMQQGMNTEAFF

D gene: TRBD2
J gene: TRBJ2-5
V gene: TRBV9
clone size: -
CDR3 DNA: TGTGCCAGCAGCACACTAGCGGGCGGTCTCGTGACCCAGTACTTC
CDR3 protein: CASSTLAGGLVTQYF

D gene: -
J gene: TRBJ2-1
V gene: TRBV9
clone size: -
CDR3 DNA: TGTGCCAGCAGCGTAGACCGGAGGGGCCATGAGCAGTTCTTC
CDR3 protein: CASSVDRRGHEQFF

D gene: TRBD1
J gene: TRBJ2-1
V gene: TRBV5-1
clone size: -
CDR3 DNA: TGCGCCAGCAGCTTGGGGGACAGGAGCTCCTACAATGAGCAGTTCTTC
CDR3 protein: CASSLGDRSSYNEQFF

D gene: -
J gene: TRBJ2-2
V gene: TRBV15
clone size: -
CDR3 DNA: TGTGCCACCAGGCACCACGCGGATTTATCTATCACCGGGGAGCTGTTTTTT
CDR3 protein: CATRHHADLSITGELFF

D gene: TRBD1
J gene: TRBJ1-1
V gene: TRBV27
clone size: -
CDR3 DNA: TGTGCCAGCAGTCCCACCTATTGGACAGGGGACACTGAAGCTTTCTTT
CDR3 protein: CASSPTYWTGDTEAFF

D gene: TRBD1
J gene: TRBJ2-7
V gene: TRBV7-2
clone size: -
CDR3 DNA: TGTGCCAGCAGCTTAAGACCCGGACAGGGAGTCTACGAGCAGTACTTC
CDR3 protein: CASSLRPGQGVYEQYF

D gene: -
J gene: TRBJ1-6
V gene: TRBV30
clone size: -
CDR3 DNA: TGTGCCTGGAGTGTACGGGGAACAGGGTCCTATAATTCACCCCTCCACTTT
CDR3 protein: CAWSVRGTGSYNSPLHF

D gene: TRBD1
J gene: TRBJ2-5
V gene: TRBV12-5
clone size: few
CDR3 DNA: TGTGCTAGTGGTTTGGTTTCCCTGGGACAGCTCAGGGAGACCCAGTACTTC
CDR3 protein: CASGLVSLGQLRETQYF

D gene: TRBD2
J gene: TRBJ2-4
V gene: TRBV2
clone size: many
CDR3 DNA: TGTGCCAGCAGACTAGCGGGGGACATTCAGTACTTC
CDR3 protein: CASRLAGDIQYF

D gene: TRBD1
J gene: TRBJ1-2
V gene: TRBV5-5
clone size: -
CDR3 DNA: TGTGCCAGCAGCCCTATTGGGACAGGGCCCTATGGCTACACCTTC
CDR3 protein: CASSPIGTGPYGYTF

D gene: -
J gene: TRBJ1-2
V gene: TRBV6-5
clone size: once
CDR3 DNA: TGTGCCAGCAGTTCAGGGGTCTATGGCTACACCTTC
CDR3 protein: CASSSGVYGYTF

D gene: -
J gene: TRBJ1-5
V gene: TRBV7-8
clone size: -
CDR3 DNA: TGTGCCAGCAGCTTAGCCCGGAGCAATCAGCCCCAGCATTTT
CDR3 protein: CASSLARSNQPQHF

D gene: -
J gene: TRBJ2-4
V gene: TRBV7-9
clone size: once
CDR3 DNA: TGTGCCAGCAGCCCCAGGGGACCCCGAGTCATTCAGTACTTC
CDR3 protein: CASSPRGPRVIQYF

D gene: -
J gene: TRBJ2-7
V gene: TRBV5-4
clone size: -
CDR3 DNA: TGTGCCAGCAGCTCAGCCGGGATGGCCTACGAGCAGTACTTC
CDR3 protein: CASSSAGMAYEQYF

D gene: -
J gene: TRBJ2-1
V gene: TRBV4-3
clone size: -
CDR3 DNA: TGCGCCAGCAGCCGAGAACGTCACCGGGGCAATGAGCAGTTCTTC
CDR3 protein: CASSRERHRGNEQFF

D gene: TRBD1
J gene: TRBJ2-7
V gene: TRBV27
clone size: -
CDR3 DNA: TGTGCCAGCAGGGACAGGGGCCCTGTCGAGCAGTACTTC
CDR3 protein: CASRDRGPVEQYF

D gene: TRBD2
J gene: TRBJ2-1
V gene: TRBV4-3
clone size: few
CDR3 DNA: TGCGCCAGCAGGCGCAATAGCGGGGGCGCCTACAATGAGCAGTTCTTC
CDR3 protein: CASRRNSGGAYNEQFF

D gene: TRBD1
J gene: TRBJ1-2
V gene: TRBV4-3
clone size: -
CDR3 DNA: TGCGCCAGCAGCCAAGATCCCACAGGGGATTGGTATGGCTACACCTTC
CDR3 protein: CASSQDPTGDWYGYTF

D gene: -
J gene: TRBJ2-3
V gene: TRBV6-6
clone size: once
CDR3 DNA: TGTGCCAGCTCTTCCCCAGGGGAAGGGACAGATACGCAGTATTTT
CDR3 protein: CASSSPGEGTDTQYF

D gene: TRBD2
J gene: TRBJ2-5
V gene: TRBV7-9
clone size: -
CDR3 DNA: TGTGCCAGCCAGGGGACTAGCGGGGGGCACCAAGAGACCCAGTACTTC
CDR3 protein: CASQGTSGGHQETQYF

D gene: -
J gene: TRBJ2-1
V gene: TRBV7-9
clone size: -
CDR3 DNA: TGTGCCAGCAGCTCGCAACAAGCGGTATACAATGAGCAGTTCTTC
CDR3 protein: CASSSQQAVYNEQFF

D gene: TRBD2
J gene: TRBJ2-5
V gene: TRBV18
clone size: -
CDR3 DNA: TGTGCCAGCTCACTACTTAGCGGGATTGGTGAGACCCAGTACTTC
CDR3 protein: CASSLLSGIGETQYF

D gene: TRBD2
J gene: TRBJ2-5
V gene: TRBV7-8
clone size: -
CDR3 DNA: TGTGCCAGCAGCGTACTAGCGGGGGGGCGTCAAGAGACCCAGTACTTC
CDR3 protein: CASSVLAGGRQETQYF

D gene: TRBD2
J gene: TRBJ2-3
V gene: TRBV5-1
clone size: -
CDR3 DNA: TGCGCCAGCAGCTTCGGAAAGCGGGGCGAACACACAGATACGCAGTATTTT
CDR3 protein: CASSFGKRGEHTDTQYF

D gene: -
J gene: TRBJ1-2
V gene: TRBV7-9
clone size: -
CDR3 DNA: TGTGCCAGCAGCTCGTCAGGGGTTCCTCGCTATGGCTACACCTTC
CDR3 protein: CASSSSGVPRYGYTF

D gene: -
J gene: TRBJ1-2
V gene: TRBV30
clone size: -
CDR3 DNA: TGTGCCTGGAGTGTACTCCCCCCGAGCTTCCTTAACTATGGCTACACCTTC
CDR3 protein: CAWSVLPPSFLNYGYTF

D gene: -
J gene: TRBJ1-5
V gene: TRBV18
clone size: -
CDR3 DNA: TGTGCCAGCTCACGTAACCCCCCGGGGAGCAATCAGCCCCAGCATTTT
CDR3 protein: CASSRNPPGSNQPQHF

D gene: -
J gene: TRBJ2-4
V gene: TRBV5-1
clone size: -
CDR3 DNA: TGCGCCACCATATCGAGCAATCCCTTTCGAAACATTCAGTACTTC
CDR3 protein: CATISSNPFRNIQYF

D gene: TRBD1
J gene: TRBJ2-1
V gene: TRBV30
clone size: -
CDR3 DNA: TGTGCCTGGAGGGAAACCGGACAGGGATTCGAGCAGTTCTTC
CDR3 protein: CAWRETGQGFEQFF

D gene: -
J gene: TRBJ1-2
V gene: TRBV5-4
clone size: once
CDR3 DNA: TGTGCCAGCAGCTCGCCGGGACTCAACTATGGCTACACCTTC
CDR3 protein: CASSSPGLNYGYTF

D gene: TRBD1
J gene: TRBJ2-2
V gene: TRBV6-6
clone size: -
CDR3 DNA: TGTGCCAGCAGTCCAGGGACAGGCAGGAATACCGGGGAGCTGTTTTTT
CDR3 protein: CASSPGTGRNTGELFF

D gene: TRBD1
J gene: TRBJ2-7
V gene: TRBV7-2
clone size: -
CDR3 DNA: TGTGCCAGCAGCCAGAGGGGCCTCCGGGACAGGTCGTACTTC
CDR3 protein: CASSQRGLRDRSYF

D gene: TRBD2
J gene: TRBJ2-6
V gene: TRBV27
clone size: -
CDR3 DNA: TGTGCCAGCACCGGACTCGGGGGGTCTGGGGCCAACGTCCTGACTTTC
CDR3 protein: CASTGLGGSGANVLTF